The T cell receptor (beta chain) described here comes from a study of control samples from healthy donors and cancer patients. V lost 2 bases to trimming and J lost 3 bases, with 8 bases between them. CDR3 length equals 13 residues. Sequencing was performed with immunoSEQ multiplex PCR; in TCRdb, only in-frame clones are kept and a portion is missing. The profile shows around 200,000 clones, approximately 92% of them singletons. What was sequenced was blood. The TCR originated in a young man in good health. The chain couples TRBV12-3 or TRBV12-4 to TRBJ2-7; the D call may be TRBD1 or TRBD2 (5 bases each). The CDR3 sequence: CASSLRGLYEQYF. In DNA, the CDR3 is TGTGCCAGCAGTTTACGGGGCCTCTACGAGCAGTACTTC.